The rows below give T cell receptor beta chains drawn from one sample of a study of blood T cell repertoires in COVID-19. Assay used: immunoSEQ multiplex PCR; TCRdb lists only in-frame clones, some missing. Found here are tens of thousands of clones, about 73% of them singletons; the top ten hold 35%. Sequencing was carried out using peripheral blood. These receptors all come from a woman aged 70-85 years with acute or convalescent COVID-19. Both conserved end residues are part of each CDR3. A D gene is named only where the DNA matches it firmly. Clone size is shown for a subset of rows, as once, few, many or a class of expanded clone.

j_gene: TRBJ1-5
abundance: .
d_gene: TRBD1
v_gene: TRBV2
CDR3aa: CASSPRDRFNQPQHF
CDR3nt: TGTGCCAGCAGCCCCCGGGACAGGTTCAATCAGCCCCAGCATTTT

j_gene: TRBJ2-5
abundance: once
d_gene: .
v_gene: TRBV5-6
CDR3aa: CASSFRGAETQYF
CDR3nt: TGTGCCAGCAGCTTCAGAGGAGCGGAGACCCAGTACTTC

j_gene: TRBJ1-1
abundance: .
d_gene: .
v_gene: TRBV14
CDR3aa: CASSQLNSNTEAFF
CDR3nt: TGTGCCAGCAGCCAACTAAATTCGAACACTGAAGCTTTCTTT

j_gene: TRBJ2-2
abundance: .
d_gene: .
v_gene: TRBV19
CDR3aa: CASSILAADTGELFF
CDR3nt: TGTGCCAGTAGTATTTTAGCGGCTGACACCGGGGAGCTGTTTTTT

j_gene: TRBJ1-1
abundance: .
d_gene: .
v_gene: TRBV28
CDR3aa: CASSPQDMNTEAFF
CDR3nt: TGTGCCAGCAGTCCACAGGACATGAACACTGAAGCTTTCTTT

j_gene: TRBJ2-7
abundance: many
d_gene: .
v_gene: TRBV7-8
CDR3aa: CASSLVALAYEQYF
CDR3nt: TGTGCCAGCAGCTTAGTTGCGCTAGCCTACGAGCAGTACTTC

j_gene: TRBJ1-2
abundance: .
d_gene: .
v_gene: TRBV6-5
CDR3aa: CASTGDSNYGYTF
CDR3nt: TGTGCCAGCACCGGGGACTCTAACTATGGCTACACCTTC

j_gene: TRBJ2-7
abundance: .
d_gene: .
v_gene: TRBV19
CDR3aa: CASRHRAHSYEQYF
CDR3nt: TGTGCCAGTAGACACAGGGCGCACTCCTACGAGCAGTACTTC

j_gene: TRBJ1-5
abundance: .
d_gene: .
v_gene: TRBV27
CDR3aa: CASSRITGSVQPQHF
CDR3nt: TGTGCCAGCAGTCGCATTACGGGGTCGGTCCAGCCCCAGCATTTT

j_gene: TRBJ1-2
abundance: .
d_gene: .
v_gene: TRBV6-5
CDR3aa: CASSYYRGGNYGYTF
CDR3nt: TGTGCCAGCAGTTACTACCGCGGGGGGAACTATGGCTACACCTTC

j_gene: TRBJ2-1
abundance: .
d_gene: TRBD1
v_gene: TRBV7-2
CDR3aa: CASSQGWDRVYNEQFF
CDR3nt: TGTGCCAGCAGCCAAGGTTGGGACAGAGTTTACAATGAGCAGTTCTTC

j_gene: TRBJ2-6
abundance: .
d_gene: TRBD1
v_gene: TRBV29-1
CDR3aa: CSASQGAQGANVLTF
CDR3nt: TGCAGCGCATCACAGGGGGCACAGGGGGCCAACGTCCTGACTTTC

j_gene: TRBJ2-2
abundance: .
d_gene: TRBD1
v_gene: TRBV24-1
CDR3aa: CATSDLSRTGGTGELFF
CDR3nt: TGTGCCACCAGTGATTTAAGCCGGACAGGGGGAACCGGGGAGCTGTTTTTT

j_gene: TRBJ1-1
abundance: .
d_gene: .
v_gene: TRBV6-2/TRBV6-3
CDR3aa: CASSYSLAGQIEAFF
CDR3nt: TGTGCCAGCAGTTACTCGTTGGCAGGACAGATCGAAGCTTTCTTT

j_gene: TRBJ2-1
abundance: .
d_gene: TRBD2
v_gene: TRBV11-2
CDR3aa: CATSVAGGPSGEQFF
CDR3nt: TGTGCCACCTCCGTCGCGGGAGGGCCTTCGGGTGAGCAGTTCTTC

j_gene: TRBJ2-1
abundance: .
d_gene: .
v_gene: TRBV6-6
CDR3aa: CASSGRGNNEQFF
CDR3nt: TGTGCCAGCAGTGGTAGGGGAAATAATGAGCAGTTCTTC

j_gene: TRBJ2-6
abundance: .
d_gene: .
v_gene: TRBV28
CDR3aa: CASSNSGANVLTF
CDR3nt: TGTGCCAGCAGCAATTCTGGGGCCAACGTCCTGACTTTC

j_gene: TRBJ1-4
abundance: once
d_gene: .
v_gene: TRBV6-1
CDR3aa: CASSEALGTIMDEKLFF
CDR3nt: TGTGCCAGCAGTGAAGCGCTGGGGACAATAATGGATGAAAAACTGTTTTTT

j_gene: TRBJ1-4
abundance: .
d_gene: .
v_gene: TRBV6-6
CDR3aa: CATQGSEKLFF
CDR3nt: TGTGCCACTCAGGGGAGTGAAAAACTGTTTTTT

j_gene: TRBJ2-5
abundance: .
d_gene: .
v_gene: TRBV2
CDR3aa: CASSGHIIEETQYF
CDR3nt: TGTGCCAGCAGTGGGCACATAATCGAAGAGACCCAGTACTTC

j_gene: TRBJ1-5
abundance: .
d_gene: TRBD1
v_gene: TRBV19
CDR3aa: CASTDRAGQPQHF
CDR3nt: TGTGCCAGTACGGACAGGGCGGGTCAGCCCCAGCATTTT

j_gene: TRBJ1-2
abundance: .
d_gene: .
v_gene: TRBV4-1
CDR3aa: CASSQAMGGQTGYTF
CDR3nt: TGCGCCAGCAGCCAAGCAATGGGCGGACAGACAGGCTACACCTTC

j_gene: TRBJ2-6
abundance: .
d_gene: TRBD1
v_gene: TRBV4-1
CDR3aa: CASSPRDRTGAGANVLTF
CDR3nt: TGCGCCAGCAGCCCCCGGGACAGGACGGGCGCTGGGGCCAACGTCCTGACTTTC

j_gene: TRBJ2-7
abundance: .
d_gene: .
v_gene: TRBV3-1/TRBV3-2
CDR3aa: CASSQQGQRVKYF
CDR3nt: TGTGCCAGCAGCCAACAGGGACAGCGGGTAAAGTACTTC

j_gene: TRBJ1-1
abundance: .
d_gene: .
v_gene: TRBV7-9
CDR3aa: CASSLPGLWNTEAFF
CDR3nt: TGTGCCAGCAGCTTACCGGGACTGTGGAACACTGAAGCTTTCTTT

j_gene: TRBJ1-2
abundance: .
d_gene: .
v_gene: TRBV5-6
CDR3aa: CASSILQGIGGYTF
CDR3nt: TGTGCCAGCAGCATCCTACAGGGTATAGGTGGCTACACCTTC

j_gene: TRBJ1-2
abundance: .
d_gene: .
v_gene: TRBV19
CDR3aa: CASSFSGTTNYGYTF
CDR3nt: TGTGCCAGTAGTTTCTCCGGGACAACTAACTATGGCTACACCTTC

j_gene: TRBJ1-2
abundance: .
d_gene: TRBD1
v_gene: TRBV5-4
CDR3aa: CASSLGRGDYGYTF
CDR3nt: TGTGCCAGCAGCTTGGGCAGGGGGGACTATGGCTACACCTTC

j_gene: TRBJ1-2
abundance: .
d_gene: TRBD1
v_gene: TRBV27
CDR3aa: CASSTRDRLNYGYTF
CDR3nt: TGTGCCAGCAGTACCCGGGACAGACTTAACTATGGCTACACCTTC

j_gene: TRBJ2-5
abundance: .
d_gene: .
v_gene: TRBV11-2
CDR3aa: CASSTRPGTPGTQYF
CDR3nt: TGTGCCAGCAGCACCCGACCCGGGACTCCGGGGACCCAGTACTTC

j_gene: TRBJ2-7
abundance: .
d_gene: TRBD1
v_gene: TRBV5-1
CDR3aa: CASSLINPGQGPAFYEQYF
CDR3nt: TGCGCCAGCAGCTTAATAAATCCGGGACAGGGACCAGCGTTCTACGAGCAGTACTTC

j_gene: TRBJ1-2
abundance: .
d_gene: .
v_gene: TRBV5-6
CDR3aa: CASSPSGFHGYTF
CDR3nt: TGTGCCAGCAGTCCCTCAGGGTTCCATGGCTACACCTTC

j_gene: TRBJ1-4
abundance: few
d_gene: .
v_gene: TRBV6-5
CDR3aa: CASSGGRGANEKLFF
CDR3nt: TGTGCCAGCAGCGGGGGGAGAGGGGCTAATGAAAAACTGTTTTTT

j_gene: TRBJ1-2
abundance: .
d_gene: TRBD1
v_gene: TRBV5-4
CDR3aa: CASSLRQGNGYTF
CDR3nt: TGTGCCAGCAGCCTGCGACAGGGGAATGGCTACACCTTC

j_gene: TRBJ2-1
abundance: .
d_gene: .
v_gene: TRBV5-6
CDR3aa: CASSLWGRNEDEQFF
CDR3nt: TGTGCCAGCAGCCTCTGGGGCCGTAACGAGGATGAGCAGTTCTTC

j_gene: TRBJ2-2
abundance: .
d_gene: TRBD2
v_gene: TRBV7-3
CDR3aa: CASSLKLWSLAGVGANTGELFF
CDR3nt: TGTGCCAGCAGCTTAAAACTGTGGAGTCTAGCGGGAGTTGGGGCGAACACCGGGGAGCTGTTTTTT

j_gene: TRBJ2-7
abundance: once
d_gene: TRBD1
v_gene: TRBV19
CDR3aa: CASSSPGQGAYEQYF
CDR3nt: TGTGCCAGTAGTTCTCCGGGACAGGGGGCCTACGAGCAGTACTTC

j_gene: TRBJ2-7
abundance: few
d_gene: TRBD1
v_gene: TRBV27
CDR3aa: CASSLGQGSEQYF
CDR3nt: TGTGCCAGCAGTTTAGGACAGGGGAGCGAGCAGTACTTC

j_gene: TRBJ2-1
abundance: .
d_gene: TRBD2
v_gene: TRBV5-4
CDR3aa: CASSWDSSGRTYNEQFF
CDR3nt: TGTGCCAGCAGCTGGGATTCTAGCGGGAGGACCTACAATGAGCAGTTCTTC

j_gene: TRBJ2-1
abundance: .
d_gene: TRBD2
v_gene: TRBV7-7
CDR3aa: CASSQEPGLADYNEQFF
CDR3nt: TGTGCCAGCAGCCAAGAACCGGGACTAGCGGATTACAATGAGCAGTTCTTC

j_gene: TRBJ1-2
abundance: few
d_gene: .
v_gene: TRBV5-1
CDR3aa: CASSPLGEVAGYTF
CDR3nt: TGCGCCAGCAGCCCCCTGGGGGAGGTAGCTGGCTACACCTTC

j_gene: TRBJ1-1
abundance: .
d_gene: .
v_gene: TRBV27
CDR3aa: CATFLRAEAFF
CDR3nt: TGTGCCACCTTTCTGAGAGCTGAAGCTTTCTTT

j_gene: TRBJ2-7
abundance: .
d_gene: TRBD2
v_gene: TRBV11-2
CDR3aa: CASSRTSGPYEQYF
CDR3nt: TGTGCCAGCAGCCGGACTAGCGGACCCTACGAGCAGTACTTC